This T cell receptor (beta chain) appears in the sequencing data of a study of beta chain features in type 1 diabetes. General study results and limits: Fewer insertions but more deletions were seen at VDJ junctions in type 1 diabetes patients. Shorter TCRB CDR3s, moderately but significantly so, marked every one of the four CD4+ subsets in Type 1 diabetes patients.

Isolated RNA was reverse transcribed in full, so expressed TCRB transcripts were sequenced. Sequencing was performed with immunoSEQ multiplex PCR; in TCRdb, only in-frame clones are kept and a portion is missing. There are about 330,000 clones in the sample; approximately 10% occur only once, and 0.015% lies in the top ten. Comments on this clone: The antigen remains unidentified.

The CDR3 has 14 residues. Between the trimmed V and J ends, which lost 0 bases and 6 bases, there was a span of 12 bases. The germline V gene has CDR1 KGHSH and CDR2 LQKENI. The sample taken for sequencing was naive CD4+ T cells from blood. The sequence came from a woman aged 25 to 39 in good health. V usage is TRBV18 and J usage is TRBJ2-7; no clear D gene. The CDR3 here is CASSPPLSTVEQYF. CDR3 DNA sequence: TGTGCCAGCTCACCACCATTGAGCACGGTCGAGCAGTACTTC.